This T cell receptor beta chain is from a study of shared clonotypes between healthy human individuals. Whole-study results and caveats: Clonotypes which were not shared had lower generation probabilities than clonotypes that all four donors shared.

The length of the CDR3 is 16 residues. Germline CDR1 SGHAT, CDR2 FQNNGV. Trimming pared 5 bases from V and 2 bases from J, leaving 16 bases between. Produced via immunoSEQ multiplex PCR; TCRdb's table is partial and in-frame only. Of fewer than 1.8 million clones listed, about 98.5% are singletons. On this clone: The antigen is unknown.

The chain links TRBV11-2 to TRBJ1-3, with TRBD1 as a possible D gene (6 bases). Sequenced input: naive CD4+ T cells sorted from blood. Subset given: CD45RA+ positively selected. This clonotype originated in a man in his thirties or forties in good health. CDR3 DNA: TGTGCCAGCAGCCAACCGACAGGCAGGCCTGGAAACACCATATATTTT. Translating gives CASSQPTGRPGNTIYF.